This T cell receptor beta chain was sequenced in a study of beta chain features in type 1 diabetes. Notes on this clone: What it binds is not known.

Study-wide findings and caveats: A PCR bias possibly favoring shorter templates would apply equally to patients and controls.

The whole isolated RNA underwent reverse transcription, so sequencing captured expressed TCRB transcripts. Mean read depth for naive, central memory and regulatory T cell samples was about 3.6 million reads. The method was immunoSEQ multiplex PCR; TCRdb's version includes in-frame clones alone and lacks a portion of them. The sample comprises fewer than 7,500 clones, roughly three quarters of which are singletons, and roughly 2.1% rests with the top ten. Trimming at V came to 2 bases and at J to 4 bases, leaving 11 bases not matched to a gene. Germline CDR1 and CDR2: SGHDT and YYEEEE. This CDR3 contains 16 residues.

The material sequenced was Tregs from blood. This chain connects TRBV5-6 to TRBJ1-2, with 7 bases aligning to TRBD1. This receptor was taken from a man aged 18 to 29 in good health. In DNA, the CDR3 is TGTGCCAGCAGCTTCGACAGGGTCGGCGGAGGCTATGGCTACACCTTC. It translates to CASSFDRVGGGYGYTF.